These 29 T cell receptor beta chains came from one sample sequenced in a study of blood T cells in healthy people across ages. Primed by a sample-barcoded 5' primer and a J-beta primer mix, a second PCR proceeded for 7 to 11 cycles. MiXCR, applied by TCRdb to the 5' RACE reads, yields one record per CDR3 protein. Of around 870,000 distinct CDR3 sequences in the sample, less than 35% were seen once. Sequencing was done on a sample of blood. The receptors originated from a woman older than 75 in good health.

The gene calls are TRBV20-1 and TRBJ2-1; perhaps TRBD2 as D (5 bases). Trimming took 2 bases from V and 12 from J, leaving 14 bases between them. Germline V lookup: CDR1 DFQATT, CDR2 SNEGSKA (reference sequence). The CDR3 extends over 12 amino acids. DNA for the CDR3: TGCAGTGCTAGAACTCTAGCATATGGGCAGTTCTTC. Translating it yields CSARTLAYGQFF.

Turning to this clonotype: Given the absence of the conserved phenylalanine or tryptophan at the CDR3 end, a read error is likely. The V gene is TRBV24-1, the J gene TRBJ1-2; D may be TRBD1 (5 bases). The germline V gene encodes CDR1 KGHDR and CDR2 SFDVKD. Trimming shortened V by 3 bases and J by 8 bases, and 12 bases separated the two germline ends. The CDR3 contains 13 residues. CDR3: CATSDGGVHGYTL. DNA of the CDR3: TGTGCCACCAGTGATGGGGGGGTGCACGGCTACACCCTC.

Comments on this clonotype: The junction and the germline gene differ at one end; a read error may be behind it. Here the CDR3 reads CASSLAGTSGRVNGQFF. The CDR3 bases are TGTGCCAGCAGCTTAGCTGGGACTAGCGGGAGGGTGAATGGGCAGTTCTTC. The chain couples TRBV7-2 to TRBJ2-1, with TRBD2 matching 16 bases. CDR3 length equals 17 residues. Germline CDR1 is SGHTA and CDR2 is FQGNSA.

This clonotype occurred many times. The rearrangement joins TRBV7-2 to TRBJ1-2, with unresolved D. The germline V gene has CDR1 SGHTA and CDR2 FQGNSA. The CDR3 runs to 14 residues. V gave up 5 bases and J gave up 8 bases, with 18 bases separating them. The chain's CDR3 is CASSRYNDKWGYTF. CDR3 sequence (DNA): TGTGCCAGCAGCCGATATAATGACAAATGGGGCTACACCTTC.

V is TRBV7-9 and J is TRBJ2-3; a weak D match, TRBD1 (5 bases). The CDR3 sequence is 16 residues long. CDR1 and CDR2 from the germline V gene are SEHNR and FQNEAQ (reference sequence). Trimming left V 1 base short and J 0 bases short, with 11 bases between. CDR3 protein: CASSLEGRASTDTQYF. The CDR3 DNA reads as TGTGCCAGCAGCTTAGAAGGCAGGGCTAGCACAGATACGCAGTATTTT. Looking up the rest from reference TRBV7-9 and TRBJ2-3 gives the full variable domain: DTGVSQNPRHKITKRGQNVTFRCDPISEHNRLYWYRQTLGQGPEFLTYFQNEAQLEKSRLLSDRFSAERPKGSFSTLEIQRTEQGDSAMYLCASSLEGRASTDTQYFGPGTRLTVL.

CDR3 protein: CASSPWGGGDSYEQYF. For the CDR3, the DNA is TGTGCCAGCAGCCCCTGGGGGGGCGGGGACTCCTACGAGCAGTACTTC. The gene calls are TRBV7-2 and TRBJ2-7, with TRBD2 as a possible D gene (7 bases). V dropped 5 bases and J dropped 0 bases, with 17 bases sitting between them. The CDR3 consists of 16 residues. Germline V gives CDR1 SGHTA, CDR2 FQGNSA.

This clonotype was seen ten or more times. V gene TRBV20-1 combines with J gene TRBJ2-3; 9 bases match TRBD1. The ends lost 4 bases at V and 5 bases at J; junction bases unmatched: 10. Germline values: CDR1 DFQATT, CDR2 SNEGSKA (reference sequence). The CDR3 has 15 amino acids. For the CDR3, the DNA is TGCAGTGCTACAGGGGAAGGACAGGGGAAAGATACGCAGTATTTT. Its translation is CSATGEGQGKDTQYF.

The rearrangement links TRBV12-3 or TRBV12-4 to TRBJ1-6, with TRBD1 identical over 8 bases. CDR3 size: 15 residues. J was trimmed by 2 bases and V by 5 bases; bases with no gene match: 2. CDR3 bases: TGTGCCAGCAGTCCGGACAGGGCCTATAATTCACCCCTCCACTTT. The encoded protein is CASSPDRAYNSPLHF.

Many counts were recorded for this clonotype. The J gene is TRBJ2-3, the V gene TRBV7-9; D might be TRBD1 (6 bases). The CDR3 runs 15 residues. V lost 5 bases and J lost 5, with 17 bases in between. Germline V CDR1 and CDR2: SEHNR, FQNEAQ (reference sequence). Here the CDR3 reads CASSLRDNTIDTQYF. The CDR3 region has the DNA TGTGCCAGCAGCCTCCGGGACAACACAATAGATACGCAGTATTTT. Variable domain in full (rest from reference TRBV7-9 and TRBJ2-3): DTGVSQNPRHKITKRGQNVTFRCDPISEHNRLYWYRQTLGQGPEFLTYFQNEAQLEKSRLLSDRFSAERPKGSFSTLEIQRTEQGDSAMYLCASSLRDNTIDTQYFGPGTRLTVL.

This clonotype was counted at least ten times. The chain links TRBV11-2 to TRBJ2-3, with 8 positions matching TRBD2. This CDR3 is built from 15 residues. After removal of 6 bases from V and 3 bases from J, the junction contained 8 bases not matched to a gene. Germline assignment: CDR1 SGHAT and CDR2 FQNNGV. CDR3 region: CASSSSPGGTDTQYF. The CDR3 region has the DNA TGTGCCAGCAGTTCCTCCCCGGGGGGGACAGATACGCAGTATTTT. Full variable domain (missing parts from reference TRBV11-2 and TRBJ2-3): EAGVAQSPRYKIIEKRQSVAFWCNPISGHATLYWYQQILGQGPKLLIQFQNNGVVDDSQLPKDRFSAERLKGVDSTLKIQPAKLEDSAVYLCASSSSPGGTDTQYFGPGTRLTVL.

This clonotype was seen only once. This may come from a read error, since a much larger clone is one base off. This chain connects TRBV25-1 to TRBJ1-6; 8 bases fit TRBD1. This CDR3 region has 15 residues. The germline V gene encodes CDR1 MGHDK and CDR2 SYGVNS. This chain's CDR3 is CASSEPTGGGSPPHF. The CDR3 nucleotides read TGTGCCAGCAGTGAACCTACAGGGGGTGGCTCACCCCCCCACTTT.

V is TRBV12-3 or TRBV12-4 and J is TRBJ1-5; maybe TRBD1 (6 bases). V was clipped by 6 bases and J by 7 bases, with 10 bases between them. This CDR3 has 12 amino acids. Written as DNA, the CDR3 is TGTGCCAGCAGACTACAGGGCCAGCCCCAGCATTTT. Its protein is CASRLQGQPQHF.

There are many counts of this clonotype. V is TRBV20-1 and J is TRBJ2-5, with no clear D. Germline CDR1 reads DFQATT; CDR2 reads SNEGSKA (reference sequence). V lost 5 bases and J 4 bases, leaving 11 bases between the germline ends. This CDR3 is 12 amino acids long. DNA of the CDR3: TGCAGTGCTCGATCTTTAGGAGAGACCCAGTACTTC. It translates to CSARSLGETQYF.

In its sample, this clonotype was seen many times. The rearrangement links TRBV5-1 to TRBJ2-3; TRBD1 aligns across 10 bases. V gave up 4 bases and J gave up 4 bases; unmatched junction bases: 6. Germline values: CDR1 SGHRS, CDR2 YFSETQ. The CDR3 loop spans 15 amino acids. The chain's CDR3 is CASSPKTGGPDTQYF. CDR3 sequence (DNA): TGCGCCAGCAGCCCAAAGACAGGGGGCCCAGATACGCAGTATTTT. The full variable domain, its missing parts supplied by reference TRBV5-1 and TRBJ2-3, is KAGVTQTPRYLIKTRGQQVTLSCSPISGHRSVSWYQQTPGQGLQFLFEYFSETQRNKGNFPGRFSGRQFSNSRSEMNVSTLELGDSALYLCASSPKTGGPDTQYFGPGTRLTVL.

This clonotype has ten or more counts. This chain links TRBV5-1 with TRBJ2-6; 8 bases are shared with TRBD1. CDR1 and CDR2 from the germline V gene are SGHRS and YFSETQ. Trimming at V came to 4 bases and at J to 2 bases, leaving 5 bases not matched to a gene. The CDR3 contains 16 residues. CDR3 in DNA: TGCGCCAGCAGCAGGACAGGGTCCCCTGGGGCCAACGTCCTGACTTTC. It specifies CASSRTGSPGANVLTF.

This clonotype has a count of ten or more. The V and J genes are TRBV6-2 or TRBV6-3 and TRBJ2-7; D possibly uses TRBD1 or TRBD2 (5 bases each). Trimming pared 2 bases from V and 3 bases from J, leaving 17 bases between. The CDR3 runs 16 residues. Germline CDR1 MNHEY, CDR2 SVGEGT. The CDR3 DNA reads as TGTGCCAGCAGTTACCGCCCCCGGGACGGGTTCTACGAGCAGTACTTC. Residues: CASSYRPRDGFYEQYF.

The table lists this clonotype with many counts. The chain couples TRBV20-1 to TRBJ2-3, with 7 bases lining up with TRBD1. CDR3 length: 14 residues. Germline assignment: CDR1 DFQATT and CDR2 SNEGSKA (reference sequence). With V trimmed by 2 bases and J by 4 bases, 6 bases remained unmatched. The CDR3 region is CSARKGALADTQYF. In DNA form, the CDR3 reads TGCAGTGCTAGAAAGGGGGCCCTCGCAGATACGCAGTATTTT.

This clonotype was picked up many times. J is TRBJ1-2 and V is TRBV14, with D unclear. The CDR3 is 14 residues long. Trimming removed 0 bases at V and 4 bases at J, with 9 bases between. Germline V lookup: CDR1 SGHDN, CDR2 FVKESK. CDR3 sequence: CASSQEAAGYGYTF. The CDR3 DNA reads as TGTGCCAGCAGCCAAGAGGCGGCAGGCTATGGCTACACCTTC.

This chain uses TRBV7-2 with TRBJ2-5, with 7 nucleotides matching TRBD2. Germline CDR1 reads SGHTA; CDR2 reads FQGNSA. The CDR3 contains 15 residues. Unmatched junction bases numbered 7, after V lost 2 bases and J lost 4 bases. The CDR3: CASSLIRGVLETQYF. CDR3 in DNA: TGTGCCAGCAGCTTAATTCGGGGGGTTCTAGAGACCCAGTACTTC.

With regard to this clonotype: With a much larger clone just one base away, this may be a read error. The V call is TRBV20-1, the J call TRBJ2-5; possibly TRBD2 for D (5 bases). Per the germline V gene, CDR1 is DFQATT and CDR2 is SNEGSKA (reference sequence). V lost 4 bases to trimming and J lost 11 bases, with 26 bases between them. CDR3 length: 15 residues. CDR3 amino acids: CSAKITGIGSNEQYF. The CDR3 DNA reads TGCAGTGCTAAAATAACCGGGATCGGAAGCAATGAGCAGTACTTC.

As for this clonotype: Given a much more abundant clone one base away, this may be a read error. The V and J genes are TRBV6-5 and TRBJ2-7; 8 bases are shared with TRBD2. This CDR3 spans 16 amino acids. CDR1 and CDR2 from the germline V gene are MNHEY and SVGAGI. V was clipped by 6 bases and J by 7 bases; unmatched bases: 17. The CDR3 loop is CASSAPTSGLHNEQYF. In nucleotides, the CDR3 is TGTGCCAGCAGCGCCCCCACTAGCGGACTCCACAATGAGCAGTACTTC.

V usage is TRBV6-1 and J usage is TRBJ2-1; no clear D gene. The germline V gene has CDR1 MNHNS and CDR2 SASEGT. The CDR3 has 13 residues. V dropped 4 bases and J dropped 2 bases, with 6 bases sitting between them. The CDR3 nucleotides read TGTGCCAGCAGTGGAAGCCCCTACAATGAGCAGTTCTTC. Translating it yields CASSGSPYNEQFF.

To note about this clonotype: This may come from a read error, since a much larger clone is one base off. The genes are TRBV5-1 and TRBJ2-1, with 12 bases fitting TRBD2. The germline V gene encodes CDR1 SGHRS and CDR2 YFSETQ. V lost 3 bases to trimming and J lost 9 bases; unmatched junction nucleotides: 4. The CDR3 is 14 residues long. For the CDR3, the DNA is TGCGCCAGCAGCTGGGTACTAGCGGGGGGTGAGCAGTTCTTC. This gives the protein CASSWVLAGGEQFF.

This clonotype was recorded many times. The chain joins TRBV6-2 or TRBV6-3 to TRBJ2-1; D remains ambiguous. The germline V gene has CDR1 MNHEY and CDR2 SVGEGT. Trimming took 5 bases from V and 2 from J, leaving 10 bases between them. The CDR3 runs to 14 residues. The CDR3 region is CASSHLGPYNEQFF. CDR3 nucleotides: TGTGCCAGCAGTCACCTCGGCCCCTACAATGAGCAGTTCTTC.

Concerning this clonotype itself: A read error may be the cause here, since a much bigger clone is one base away. V and J are TRBV15 and TRBJ2-5; unclear D gene. V shed 5 bases and J shed 4 bases, with 11 bases lying between them. Germline CDR1 and CDR2: LNHNV and YYDKDF (reference sequence). There are 13 residues in the CDR3. The CDR3 reads CATSGHVVETQYF. The CDR3 coding sequence is TGTGCCACCAGCGGCCATGTTGTAGAGACCCAGTACTTC.

The J gene is TRBJ1-1, the V gene TRBV20-1; 8 bases are shared with TRBD1. J lost 5 bases, V lost 6 bases, and 11 bases had no gene match. CDR1 DFQATT and CDR2 SNEGSKA come from the germline V gene (reference sequence). CDR3 length: 14 amino acids. The CDR3 DNA follows: TGCAGTGCCAGACCACGACAGGGGTGGACTGAAGCTTTCTTT. This codes for CSARPRQGWTEAFF.

The DNA for the CDR3 is TGTGCCAGCAGCCAAGGAGGTGTTAGCTCCTACAATGAGCAGTACTTC. Residues: CASSQGGVSSYNEQYF. The chain uses TRBV3-1 and TRBJ2-1; D is undetermined. The DNA end is a closer match to TRBJ2-7, so the J assignment may be wrong. The CDR3 has 16 residues. Germline V gives CDR1 LGHDT, CDR2 YNNKEL (reference sequence).

To note about this clonotype: A read error may be the cause here, since a much bigger clone is one base away. This sequence joins TRBV7-9 and TRBJ2-7; D is uncertain. Germline assignment: CDR1 SEHNR and CDR2 FQNEAQ (reference sequence). V was cut by 5 bases and J by 7 bases, with 21 bases left in between. The CDR3 has 15 amino acids. CDR3 amino acids: CASSVTVNSYNEQYF. CDR3 DNA sequence: TGTGCCAGCAGCGTAACAGTAAACTCCTACAATGAGCAGTACTTC.

This chain joins TRBV2 and TRBJ1-5; possibly TRBD1 for D (5 bases). The ends were cut back, 7 bases at V and 6 bases at J, with 22 bases in the middle. Germline V gene lookup returns CDR1 SNHLY and CDR2 FYNNEI. This CDR3 has 16 amino acids. CDR3 coding DNA: TGTGCCAGCACCGTTGTGGGCGGAGGTACAGGTCAGCCCCAGCATTTT. This translates into CASTVVGGGTGQPQHF.